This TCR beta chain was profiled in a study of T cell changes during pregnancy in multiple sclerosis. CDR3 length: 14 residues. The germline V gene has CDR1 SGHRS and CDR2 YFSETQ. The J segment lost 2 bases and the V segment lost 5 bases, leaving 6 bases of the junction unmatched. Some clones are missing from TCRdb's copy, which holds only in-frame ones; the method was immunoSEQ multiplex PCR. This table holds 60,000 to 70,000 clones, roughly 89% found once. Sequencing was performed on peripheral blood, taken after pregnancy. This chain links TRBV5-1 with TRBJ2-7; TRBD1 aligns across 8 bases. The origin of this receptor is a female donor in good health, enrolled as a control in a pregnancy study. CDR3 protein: CASRYGQGPYEQYF. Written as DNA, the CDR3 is TGCGCCAGCAGATACGGACAGGGACCCTACGAGCAGTACTTC.